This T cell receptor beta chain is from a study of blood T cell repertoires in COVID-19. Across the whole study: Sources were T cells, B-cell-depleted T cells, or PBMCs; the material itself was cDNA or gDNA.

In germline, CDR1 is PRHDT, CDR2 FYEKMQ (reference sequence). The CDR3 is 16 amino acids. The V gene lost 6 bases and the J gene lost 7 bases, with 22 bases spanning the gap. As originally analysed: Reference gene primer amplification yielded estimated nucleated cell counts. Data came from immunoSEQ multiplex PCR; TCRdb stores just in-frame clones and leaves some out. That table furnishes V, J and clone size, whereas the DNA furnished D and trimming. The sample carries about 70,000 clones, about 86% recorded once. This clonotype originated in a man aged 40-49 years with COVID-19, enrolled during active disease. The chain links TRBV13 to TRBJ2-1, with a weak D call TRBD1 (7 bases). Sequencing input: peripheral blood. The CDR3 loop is CASSSDRAGTENEQFF. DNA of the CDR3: TGTGCCAGCAGTTCAGACAGGGCGGGAACCGAAAATGAGCAGTTCTTC.